A selection of T cell receptor beta chains follows, all from one sample in a study of PD-L1 blockade in urothelial cancer. The table came from immunoSEQ multiplex PCR; TCRdb's copy has only in-frame clones and leaves some out. Among 30,000 to 40,000 clones listed, about 79% were seen once. The material was PBMCs, obtained around atezolizumab (anti-PD-L1) treatment. These receptor sequences come from a man aged 60-69 years with urothelial cancer. The CDR3 runs from the conserved cysteine through the conserved F or W. D genes are given only for firm matches. Expanded clones are given a class, and other clones once, few, many or no size at all.

NA,16,TRBJ2-2,TRBD2,TRBV5-1,TGCGCCAGCAGCTTGCGAGCGGGATCGGTCGCCGGGGAGCTGTTTTTT,CASSLRAGSVAGELFF
NA,16,TRBJ2-3,TRBD2,TRBV30,TGTGCCTGGAGGACTAGCGGGAGTGGGGTGGCAGATACGCAGTATTTT,CAWRTSGSGVADTQYF
NA,16,TRBJ2-1,TRBD1,TRBV5-6,TGTGCCAGCAGCAAGCGGACAGGGACGAACTACAATGAGCAGTTCTTC,CASSKRTGTNYNEQFF
few,17,TRBJ1-5,NA,TRBV4-1,TGCGCCAGCAGCGAGGTAGGCAGCGGGATTAGCAATCAGCCCCAGCATTTT,CASSEVGSGISNQPQHF
NA,15,TRBJ2-7,TRBD1,TRBV7-3,TGTGCCAGCAGCTATACCGGGACAGGGGGCTACGAGCAGTACTTC,CASSYTGTGGYEQYF
NA,18,TRBJ2-6,TRBD1,TRBV25-1,TGTGCCAGCAGTGCAAACCCCGGGACAGGGGCTGGGGCCAACGTCCTGACTTTC,CASSANPGTGAGANVLTF
NA,17,TRBJ2-1,TRBD2,TRBV5-1,TGCGCCAGCAGCTTGGTGGGTAGCGGGAATATCTACAATGAGCAGTTCTTC,CASSLVGSGNIYNEQFF
NA,16,TRBJ1-4,TRBD1,TRBV19,TGTGCCAGTAGTATGACAGGGCTTCCGTCTAATGAAAAACTGTTTTTT,CASSMTGLPSNEKLFF
few,15,TRBJ1-3,NA,TRBV19,TGTGCCAGTAGTATAAATCAGGGTCTCGGAAACACCATATATTTT,CASSINQGLGNTIYF
NA,14,TRBJ2-7,TRBD1,TRBV30,TGTGCCTGGAGCCGGGACAGCGTGGTCGACGAGCAGTACTTC,CAWSRDSVVDEQYF
NA,15,TRBJ2-7,NA,TRBV7-6,TGTGCCAGCAGCTTAGTCTCCCAGGCCGTCTACGAGCAGTACTTC,CASSLVSQAVYEQYF
few,14,TRBJ2-1,TRBD2,TRBV6-5,TGTGCCAGCAGTTCCGGGACTAGTAACCTTGAGCAGTTCTTC,CASSSGTSNLEQFF
few,15,TRBJ1-1,NA,TRBV6-5,TGTGCCAGCACTCACAGCGACGGGGGGGTTACTGAAGCTTTCTTT,CASTHSDGGVTEAFF
NA,13,TRBJ1-1,TRBD1,TRBV11-3,TGTGCCAGCAGCAAGACAGGGTACACTGAAGCTTTCTTT,CASSKTGYTEAFF
NA,14,TRBJ1-2,TRBD1,TRBV18,TGTGCCAGCTCACCGAGAAGACAGGGTGAAGGCTACACCTTC,CASSPRRQGEGYTF
NA,14,TRBJ2-3,TRBD2,TRBV4-1,TGCGCCAGCAGCCTGAGCGGGAGTACAGATACGCAGTATTTT,CASSLSGSTDTQYF
NA,16,TRBJ2-3,TRBD1,TRBV7-8,TGTGCCAGCAGCTTGGACAGGGGACGTAGCACAGATACGCAGTATTTT,CASSLDRGRSTDTQYF
NA,13,TRBJ1-1,NA,TRBV10-2,TGCGCCAGTGCACCCAGAGGGATGGGTGAAGCTTTCTTT,CASAPRGMGEAFF
NA,16,TRBJ1-1,NA,TRBV27,TGTGCCAGCAGCACAGGGTATAGGACATCGAACACTGAAGCTTTCTTT,CASSTGYRTSNTEAFF
NA,14,TRBJ2-5,TRBD2,TRBV29-1,TGCAGCGTTGGGACGGGGGGGCTTCAAGAGACCCAGTACTTC,CSVGTGGLQETQYF
many,15,TRBJ2-5,TRBD2,TRBV6-1,TGTGCCAGCAGGGTTGGACTAGCGGGACAAGAGACCCAGTACTTC,CASRVGLAGQETQYF
NA,17,TRBJ2-2,TRBD2,TRBV10-3,TGTGCCATCAGTGATACCCGGGGGGGGAAGAACACCGGGGAGCTGTTTTTT,CAISDTRGGKNTGELFF
few,14,TRBJ2-2,NA,TRBV6-5,TGTGCCAGCACGCCGGGGGGCTACACCGGGGAGCTGTTTTTT,CASTPGGYTGELFF
NA,15,TRBJ1-2,NA,TRBV9,TGTGCCAGCAGCGGACCAGTGGACAAAAACTATGGCTACACCTTC,CASSGPVDKNYGYTF
NA,14,TRBJ2-7,NA,TRBV6-1,TGTGCCAGCAGTGAAGCTAGCGGCTCCTACGAGCAGTACTTC,CASSEASGSYEQYF
NA,15,TRBJ2-2,TRBD1,TRBV5-5,TGTGCCAGCAGCACCGGACAGGGGGAGTACGGGGAGCTGTTTTTT,CASSTGQGEYGELFF
NA,14,TRBJ2-5,NA,TRBV5-1,TGCGCCAGCAGCTTGGGAGGGGGCCAAGAGACCCAGTACTTC,CASSLGGGQETQYF
NA,14,TRBJ1-1,TRBD1,TRBV5-1,TGCGCCAGCAGAGCGGCAGGGGGAAACACTGAAGCTTTCTTT,CASRAAGGNTEAFF
NA,16,TRBJ2-5,NA,TRBV19,TGTGCCAGTAGTATAGGAGGTGGGTTCAGACAAGAGACCCAGTACTTC,CASSIGGGFRQETQYF
NA,17,TRBJ2-5,TRBD1,TRBV11-2,TGTGCCAGCAGCCCCCCCCGCAGGGGACAGGCCGAAGAGACCCAGTACTTC,CASSPPRRGQAEETQYF
NA,13,TRBJ2-3,TRBD1,TRBV7-3,TGTGCCAGCAGCACAACAGGGGTAGATACGCAGTATTTT,CASSTTGVDTQYF
NA,15,TRBJ2-7,TRBD1,TRBV10-3,TGTGCCATCAGGCCAACAGGGGGTACTGCCTACGAGCAGTACTTC,CAIRPTGGTAYEQYF
NA,14,TRBJ1-2,TRBD1,TRBV2,TGTGCCAGCAGTGAAGTTTGGGACAGGGACGGCTACACCTTC,CASSEVWDRDGYTF
NA,21,TRBJ2-6,TRBD2,TRBV19,TGTGCCAGTAGTAAGGGCGGGACTAGCGGGTACACAATCTCTGGGGCCAACGTCCTGACTTTC,CASSKGGTSGYTISGANVLTF
once,12,TRBJ2-7,NA,TRBV19,TGTGCCAGTAGTGCCGGTTCCTACGAGCAGTACTTC,CASSAGSYEQYF
NA,16,TRBJ1-2,NA,TRBV5-5,TGTGCCAGCAGCCCGCCACCGGCAGGGAATTACTATGGCTACACCTTC,CASSPPPAGNYYGYTF
NA,16,TRBJ1-1,TRBD1,TRBV18,TGTGCCAGCTCCCCCCAAGGACAGGGGAAGGGGGAGTCCGCTTTCTTT,CASSPQGQGKGESAFF
NA,12,TRBJ2-1,TRBD1,TRBV18,TGTGCCAGCTCACCGGGGACAGGCGAGCAGTTCTTC,CASSPGTGEQFF
NA,16,TRBJ1-6,TRBD1,TRBV5-1,TGCGCCAGCAGCATAGGACAGGGAAAGTATAATTCACCCCTCCACTTT,CASSIGQGKYNSPLHF
NA,16,TRBJ1-1,NA,TRBV30,TGTGCCTGGAGTGTACTCCCCTCGGACAGTAACACTGAAGCTTTCTTT,CAWSVLPSDSNTEAFF
NA,15,TRBJ2-5,TRBD2,TRBV5-1,TGCGCCAGCAGCGTGGGACTAGCGGGAGTAGAGACCCAGTACTTC,CASSVGLAGVETQYF